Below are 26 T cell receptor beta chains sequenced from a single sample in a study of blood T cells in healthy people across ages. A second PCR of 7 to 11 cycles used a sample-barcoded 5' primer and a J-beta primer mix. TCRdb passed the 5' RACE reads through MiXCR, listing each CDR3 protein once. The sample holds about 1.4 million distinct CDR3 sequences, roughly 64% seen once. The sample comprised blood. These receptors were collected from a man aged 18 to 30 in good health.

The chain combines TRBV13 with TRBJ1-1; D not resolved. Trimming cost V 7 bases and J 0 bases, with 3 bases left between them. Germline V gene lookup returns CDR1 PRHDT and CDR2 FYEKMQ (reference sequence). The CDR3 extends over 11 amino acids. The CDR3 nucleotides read TGTGCCAGCATGGTGAACACTGAAGCTTTCTTT. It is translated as CASMVNTEAFF. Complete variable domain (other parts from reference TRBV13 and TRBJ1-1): AAGVIQSPRHLIKEKRETATLKCYPIPRHDTVYWYQQGPGQDPQFLISFYEKMQSDKGSIPDRFSAQQFSDYHSELNMSSLELGDSALYFCASMVNTEAFFGQGTRLTVV.

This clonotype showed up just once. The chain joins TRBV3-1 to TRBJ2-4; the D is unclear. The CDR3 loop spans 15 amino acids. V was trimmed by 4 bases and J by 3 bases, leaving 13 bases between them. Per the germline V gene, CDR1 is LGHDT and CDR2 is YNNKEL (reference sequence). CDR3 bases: TGTGCCAGCAGCCGAATGGTATTTGGCAAAAACATTCAGTACTTC. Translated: CASSRMVFGKNIQYF.

CDR3 region: CASSLSFGNQPQHF. CDR3 in DNA: TGTGCCAGCAGCTTAAGTTTCGGAAATCAGCCCCAGCATTTT. This chain joins TRBV7-8 and TRBJ1-5, with D uncertain. The CDR3 spans 14 residues. Germline V gene data show CDR1 as SGHVS and CDR2 as FQNEAQ. V shed 2 bases and J shed 4 bases, with 9 bases lying between them.

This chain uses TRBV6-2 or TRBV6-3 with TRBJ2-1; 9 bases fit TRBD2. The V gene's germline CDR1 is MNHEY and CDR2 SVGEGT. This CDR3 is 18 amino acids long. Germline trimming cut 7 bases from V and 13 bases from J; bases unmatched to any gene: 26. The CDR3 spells CASTGAGFGSGGTMSQFF. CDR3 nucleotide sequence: TGTGCCAGCACTGGTGCCGGTTTTGGGAGCGGGGGGACAATGAGTCAGTTCTTC.

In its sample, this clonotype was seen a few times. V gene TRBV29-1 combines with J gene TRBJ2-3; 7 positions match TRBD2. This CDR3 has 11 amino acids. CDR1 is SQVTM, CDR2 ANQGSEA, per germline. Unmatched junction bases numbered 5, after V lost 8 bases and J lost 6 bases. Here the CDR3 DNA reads TGCAGCTCCTGGGAGGGGGATACGCAGTATTTT. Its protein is CSSWEGDTQYF.

The CDR3 is CSVEWGPYEQYF. The CDR3 DNA sequence: TGCAGCGTTGAATGGGGCCCCTACGAGCAGTACTTC. The V call is TRBV29-1, the J call TRBJ2-7; weak D call: TRBD1 (5 bases). Germline V gene lookup returns CDR1 SQVTM and CDR2 ANQGSEA. CDR3 length: 12 amino acids. V was cut by 2 bases and J by 2 bases, with 7 bases left in between.

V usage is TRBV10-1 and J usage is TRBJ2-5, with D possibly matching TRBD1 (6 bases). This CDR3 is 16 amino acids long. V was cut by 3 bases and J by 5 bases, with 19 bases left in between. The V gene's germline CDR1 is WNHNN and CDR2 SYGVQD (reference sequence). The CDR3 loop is CASSETVRGGLETQYF. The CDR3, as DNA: TGCGCCAGCAGTGAAACCGTCAGGGGTGGGTTGGAGACCCAGTACTTC.

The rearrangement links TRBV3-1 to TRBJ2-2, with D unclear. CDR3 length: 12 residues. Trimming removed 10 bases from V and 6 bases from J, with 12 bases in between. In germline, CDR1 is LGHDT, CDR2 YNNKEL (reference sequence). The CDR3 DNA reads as TGTGCCATCTCCACCCGTCCCGGGGAGCTGTTTTTT. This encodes CAISTRPGELFF. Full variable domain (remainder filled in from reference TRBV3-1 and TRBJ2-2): DTAVSQTPKYLVTQMGNDKSIKCEQNLGHDTMYWYKQDSKKFLKIMFSYNNKELIINETVPNRFSPKSPDKAHLNLHINSLELGDSAVYFCAISTRPGELFFGEGSRLTVL.

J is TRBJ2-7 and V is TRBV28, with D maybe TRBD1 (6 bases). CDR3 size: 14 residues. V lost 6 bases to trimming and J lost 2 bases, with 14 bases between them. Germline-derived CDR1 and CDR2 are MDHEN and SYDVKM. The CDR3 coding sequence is TGTGCCAGCAGCCGTTGGGACATGACCTACGAGCAGTACTTC. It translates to CASSRWDMTYEQYF. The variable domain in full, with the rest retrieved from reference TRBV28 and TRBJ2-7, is DVKVTQSSRYLVKRTGEKVFLECVQDMDHENMFWYRQDPGLGLRLIYFSYDVKMKEKGDIPEGYSVSREKKERFSLILESASTNQTSMYLCASSRWDMTYEQYFGPGTRLTVT.

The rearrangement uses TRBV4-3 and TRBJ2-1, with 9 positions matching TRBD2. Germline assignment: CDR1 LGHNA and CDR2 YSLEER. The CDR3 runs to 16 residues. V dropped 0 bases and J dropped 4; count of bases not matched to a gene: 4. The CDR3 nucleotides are TGCGCCAGCAGCCAAGATTGGAGCGGGGGGTACAATGAGCAGTTCTTC. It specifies CASSQDWSGGYNEQFF.

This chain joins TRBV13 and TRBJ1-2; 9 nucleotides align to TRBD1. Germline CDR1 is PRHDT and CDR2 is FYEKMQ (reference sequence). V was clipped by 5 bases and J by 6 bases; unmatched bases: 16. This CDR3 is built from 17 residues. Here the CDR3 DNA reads TGTGCCAGCAGCGATGGGACAGGGCCGGGGTATTTGGATGGCTACACCTTC. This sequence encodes CASSDGTGPGYLDGYTF.

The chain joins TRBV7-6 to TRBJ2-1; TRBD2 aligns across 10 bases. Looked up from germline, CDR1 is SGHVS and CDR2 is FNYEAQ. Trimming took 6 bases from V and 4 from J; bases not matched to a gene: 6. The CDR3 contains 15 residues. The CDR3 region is CASRPTSGDYNEQFF. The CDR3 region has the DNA TGTGCCAGCAGACCTACTAGCGGGGATTACAATGAGCAGTTCTTC.

CDR3 coding DNA: TGTGCCAGCAGTTCGGGACTAGCGCGAAACTCCTACGAGCAGTACTTC. Translating it yields CASSSGLARNSYEQYF. V and J are TRBV27 and TRBJ2-1, with 10 positions matching TRBD2. The J call may be in error: the DNA end matches TRBJ2-7 better. Germline V gene data show CDR1 as MNHEY and CDR2 as SMNVEV (reference sequence). The CDR3 extends over 16 amino acids.

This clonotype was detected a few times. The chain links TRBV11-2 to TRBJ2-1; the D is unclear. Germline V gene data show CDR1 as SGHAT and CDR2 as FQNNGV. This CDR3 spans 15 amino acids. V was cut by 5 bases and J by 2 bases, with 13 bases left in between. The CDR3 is CASSQLRATYNEQFF. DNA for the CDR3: TGTGCCAGCAGCCAGTTACGGGCCACCTACAATGAGCAGTTCTTC.

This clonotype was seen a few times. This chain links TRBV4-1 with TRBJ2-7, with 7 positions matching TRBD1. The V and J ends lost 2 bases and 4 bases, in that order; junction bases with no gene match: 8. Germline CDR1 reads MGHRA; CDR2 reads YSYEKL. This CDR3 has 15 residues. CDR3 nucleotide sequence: TGCGCCAGCAGCCAAACAGGGGAATCCCCATACGAGCAGTACTTC. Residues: CASSQTGESPYEQYF.

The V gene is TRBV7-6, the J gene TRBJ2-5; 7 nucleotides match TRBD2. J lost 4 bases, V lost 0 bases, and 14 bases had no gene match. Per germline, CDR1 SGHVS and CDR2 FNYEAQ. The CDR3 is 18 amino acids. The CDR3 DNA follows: TGTGCCAGCAGCTTAGCGTGGTTATTAAGCGGGGACGGAGAGACCCAGTACTTC. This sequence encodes CASSLAWLLSGDGETQYF.

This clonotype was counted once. The CDR3, as DNA: TGCAGTGCTAGGGGACAGGGGAAGGATGGCTACACCTTC. This codes for CSARGQGKDGYTF. This chain connects TRBV20-1 to TRBJ1-2; 10 bases match TRBD1. The CDR3 has 13 amino acids. In germline, CDR1 is DFQATT, CDR2 SNEGSKA (reference sequence). V lost 3 bases and J lost 6; bases outside the gene matches: 4.

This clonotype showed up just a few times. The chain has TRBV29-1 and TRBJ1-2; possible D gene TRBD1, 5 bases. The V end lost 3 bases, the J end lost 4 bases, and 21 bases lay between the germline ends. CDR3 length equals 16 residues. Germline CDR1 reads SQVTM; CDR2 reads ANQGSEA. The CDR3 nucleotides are TGCAGCGTTGAGACCGTCCTTGGGGCGGCGGTCTATGGCTACACCTTC. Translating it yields CSVETVLGAAVYGYTF.

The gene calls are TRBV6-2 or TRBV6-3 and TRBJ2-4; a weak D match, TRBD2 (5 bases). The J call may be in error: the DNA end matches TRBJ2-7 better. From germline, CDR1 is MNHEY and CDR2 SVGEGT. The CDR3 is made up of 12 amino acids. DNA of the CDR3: TGTGCCAGCAGGGACTTTACTTACGAGCAGTACTTC. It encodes CASRDFTYEQYF.

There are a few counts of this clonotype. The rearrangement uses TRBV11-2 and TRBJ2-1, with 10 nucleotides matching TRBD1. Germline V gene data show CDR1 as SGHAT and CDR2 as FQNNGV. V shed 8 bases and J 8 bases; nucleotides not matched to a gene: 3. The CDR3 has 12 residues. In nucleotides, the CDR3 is TGTGCCAGCGGACAGGGGGGGTATGAGCAGTTCTTC. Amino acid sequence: CASGQGGYEQFF. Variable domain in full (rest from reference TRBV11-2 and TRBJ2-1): EAGVAQSPRYKIIEKRQSVAFWCNPISGHATLYWYQQILGQGPKLLIQFQNNGVVDDSQLPKDRFSAERLKGVDSTLKIQPAKLEDSAVYLCASGQGGYEQFFGPGTRLTVL.

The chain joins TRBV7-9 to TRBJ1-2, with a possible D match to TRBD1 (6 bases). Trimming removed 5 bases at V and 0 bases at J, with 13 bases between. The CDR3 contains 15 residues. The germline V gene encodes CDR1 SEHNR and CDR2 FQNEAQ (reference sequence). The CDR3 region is CASSRTGTTNYGYTF. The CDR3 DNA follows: TGTGCCAGCAGCCGGACCGGGACAACTAACTATGGCTACACCTTC.

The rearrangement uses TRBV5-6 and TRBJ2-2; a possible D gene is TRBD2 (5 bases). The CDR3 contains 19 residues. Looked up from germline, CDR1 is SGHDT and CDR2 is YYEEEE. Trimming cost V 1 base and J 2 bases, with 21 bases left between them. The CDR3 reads CASSLRLAGPQINTGELFF. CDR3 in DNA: TGTGCCAGCAGCTTGCGGCTAGCAGGACCCCAAATAAACACCGGGGAGCTGTTTTTT.

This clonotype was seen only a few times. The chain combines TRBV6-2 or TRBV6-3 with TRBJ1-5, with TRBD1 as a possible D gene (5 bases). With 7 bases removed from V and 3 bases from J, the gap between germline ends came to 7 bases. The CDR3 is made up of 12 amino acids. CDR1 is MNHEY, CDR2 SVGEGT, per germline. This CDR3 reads CASKGPNQPQHF. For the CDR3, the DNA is TGTGCCAGCAAGGGGCCCAATCAGCCCCAGCATTTT.

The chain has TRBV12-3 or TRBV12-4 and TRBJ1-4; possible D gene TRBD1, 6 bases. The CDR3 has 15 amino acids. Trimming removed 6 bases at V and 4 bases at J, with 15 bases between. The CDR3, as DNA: TGTGCCAGCAGGTCGGGGGGCAACCGTAATGAAAAACTGTTTTTT. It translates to CASRSGGNRNEKLFF.

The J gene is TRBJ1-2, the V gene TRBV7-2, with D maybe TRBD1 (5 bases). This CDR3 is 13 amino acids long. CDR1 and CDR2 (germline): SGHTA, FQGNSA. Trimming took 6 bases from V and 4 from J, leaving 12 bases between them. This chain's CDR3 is CASSTTATYGYTF. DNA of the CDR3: TGTGCCAGCAGTACGACAGCTACCTATGGCTACACCTTC.

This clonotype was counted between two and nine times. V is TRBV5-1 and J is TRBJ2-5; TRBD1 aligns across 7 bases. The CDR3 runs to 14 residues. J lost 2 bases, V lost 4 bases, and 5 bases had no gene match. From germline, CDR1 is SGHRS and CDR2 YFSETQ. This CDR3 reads CASSLGDSQETQYF. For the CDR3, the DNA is TGCGCCAGCAGCCTAGGGGACAGTCAAGAGACCCAGTACTTC. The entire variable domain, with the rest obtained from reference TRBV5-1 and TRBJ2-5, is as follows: KAGVTQTPRYLIKTRGQQVTLSCSPISGHRSVSWYQQTPGQGLQFLFEYFSETQRNKGNFPGRFSGRQFSNSRSEMNVSTLELGDSALYLCASSLGDSQETQYFGPGTRLLVL.